One and the same sample provided the 29 T cell receptor beta chains below, sequenced in a study of CXCR3-negative and CXCR3-positive naive CD8 T cells. Each TRB cDNA library was prepared by 5' RACE (with UMI labels). TCRdb reprocessed the 5' RACE reads, keeping one entry per CDR3 protein, no DNA. This listing includes over 80,000 distinct CDR3 sequences. The sequencing sample was made of naive CXCR3- CD8+ T cells from blood. As for subset: CD45RO-CCR7+CD27+CD95- naive CD8+ T cells lacking CXCR3 (TNR3-). All receptors come from a human donor in good health. Some clones in this sample may be carry-over from other donors' samples.

This rearrangement joins TRBV5-6 to TRBJ2-5. The germline gives CDR1 SGHDT, CDR2 YYEEEE. The CDR3 loop spans 12 amino acids. CDR3 amino acids: CASSLGGPTQYF.

The V gene is TRBV15, the J gene TRBJ2-7. The CDR3 has 14 residues. CDR1 is LNHNV, CDR2 YYDKDF, per germline (reference sequence). CDR3 sequence reads: CATSRGQGSYEQYF.

V gene TRBV7-3 combines with J gene TRBJ2-1; TCRdb proposes TRBD1, but this gene call is untestable without DNA. The CDR3 consists of 13 residues. Germline V gene sequence: CDR1 SGHTA, CDR2 FQGTGA. This CDR3 is CASSQSGANEQFF. Combining the CDR3 with reference TRBV7-3 and TRBJ2-1 gives the whole variable domain GAGVSQTPSNKVTEKGKYVELRCDPISGHTALYWYRQSLGQGPEFLIYFQGTGAADDSGLPNDRFFAVRPEGSVSTLKIQRTERGDSAVYLCASSQSGANEQFFGPGTRLTVL.

The genes are TRBV5-1 and TRBJ2-1; TCRdb indicates TRBD2, and absent DNA this call remains unverified. CDR3 size: 19 residues. Per the germline V gene, CDR1 is SGHRS and CDR2 is YFSETQ. CDR3: CASSAPSLLTLAGADEQFF.

The V gene is TRBV7-9, the J gene TRBJ1-1. CDR3 length: 16 residues. CDR1 SEHNR and CDR2 FQNEAQ come from the germline V gene (reference sequence). The chain's CDR3 is CASSLVSGGRTTEAFF.

The rearrangement uses TRBV20-1 and TRBJ2-7. Looked up from germline, CDR1 is DFQATT and CDR2 is SNEGSKA (reference sequence). This CDR3 is 13 amino acids long. The CDR3: CSARGGGSYEQYF.

The genes are TRBV12-3 or TRBV12-4 and TRBJ2-7; the TCRdb call, TRBD1, lacks DNA for checking. This CDR3 has 15 residues. Here the CDR3 reads CASSLRDRDDYEQYF.

This chain joins TRBV12-3 or TRBV12-4 and TRBJ2-5; TCRdb picks TRBD2, but there is no DNA to check that call. The CDR3 contains 14 residues. Here the CDR3 reads CASSGAQYQETQYF.

CDR3 residues: CSVEDLHSGAAEQYF. The chain employs TRBV29-1 and TRBJ2-7; the D call from TCRdb, TRBD1, cannot be confirmed without DNA. Germline assignment: CDR1 SQVTM and CDR2 ANQGSEA. CDR3 length equals 15 residues.

The chain is built from TRBV6-6 and TRBJ2-2; TCRdb selects TRBD1, and the lack of DNA leaves this call unchecked. The germline V gene has CDR1 MNHNY and CDR2 SVGAGI (reference sequence). The CDR3 sequence is 13 residues long. This chain's CDR3 is CASSHPPAGELFF.

This rearrangement joins TRBV7-6 to TRBJ1-6; TCRdb's D gene call, TRBD1, goes unchecked for lack of DNA. Germline loops: CDR1 SGHVS, CDR2 FNYEAQ. This CDR3 is 17 amino acids long. The CDR3 sequence is CASSFTGTGNLQSALHF.

This chain connects TRBV7-9 to TRBJ2-3; TCRdb picks TRBD2, but there is no DNA to check that call. The germline CDR1 and CDR2 sequences are SEHNR and FQNEAQ (reference sequence). This CDR3 spans 15 amino acids. CDR3 sequence: CASVLAGGSTDTQYF.

The chain joins TRBV29-1 to TRBJ2-7; TCRdb returns TRBD1, unconfirmable since there is no DNA. The length of the CDR3 is 11 residues. The germline V gene encodes CDR1 SQVTM and CDR2 ANQGSEA. CDR3: CSARDSYEQYF.

This chain uses TRBV10-3 with TRBJ1-1; the D call of TRBD1 rests on TCRdb alone, since no DNA is present to check it. The CDR3 is made up of 16 amino acids. Germline loops: CDR1 ENHRY, CDR2 SYGVKD. CDR3 protein: CAISEIWQGMNTEAFF.

This chain joins TRBV15 and TRBJ2-1; checking the TCRdb D call of TRBD1 is not possible without DNA. The CDR3 covers 15 residues. The V gene's germline CDR1 is LNHNV and CDR2 YYDKDF (reference sequence). The CDR3 protein is CATSWQGQGGDEQFF.

The J gene is TRBJ1-5, the V gene TRBV12-3 or TRBV12-4. The CDR3 has 12 amino acids. The CDR3 sequence: CASTYTNQPQHF.

This chain joins TRBV29-1 and TRBJ2-2; checking the TCRdb D call of TRBD1 is not possible without DNA. Germline V CDR1 and CDR2: SQVTM, ANQGSEA. The length of the CDR3 is 13 residues. CDR3 amino acids: CSVQGADTGELFF.

The CDR3 region is CASSYSTPRGNQPQHF. This chain connects TRBV6-5 to TRBJ1-5. CDR3 size: 16 residues. Germline V lookup: CDR1 MNHEY, CDR2 SVGAGI.

The rearrangement joins TRBV27 to TRBJ1-5. Germline CDR1 reads MNHEY; CDR2 reads SMNVEV (reference sequence). The CDR3 runs to 14 residues. Here the CDR3 reads CASSFLGDNQPQHF.

The rearrangement joins TRBV7-9 to TRBJ1-1; TCRdb outputs TRBD1, but without DNA this stays unchecked. Looked up from germline, CDR1 is SEHNR and CDR2 is FQNEAQ (reference sequence). This CDR3 is 12 amino acids long. The CDR3 spells CASSQRGDTAFF. Filled out from reference TRBV7-9 and TRBJ1-1, the complete variable domain reads DTGVSQNPRHKITKRGQNVTFRCDPISEHNRLYWYRQTLGQGPEFLTYFQNEAQLEKSRLLSDRFSAERPKGSFSTLEIQRTEQGDSAMYLCASSQRGDTAFFGQGTRLTVV.

This chain connects TRBV4-1 to TRBJ1-1; checking the TCRdb D call of TRBD1 is not possible without DNA. Germline V gene lookup returns CDR1 MGHRA and CDR2 YSYEKL. CDR3 size: 15 residues. CDR3 sequence: CASSQGQRMNTEAFF.

The chain joins TRBV29-1 to TRBJ1-1. CDR3 size: 12 residues. The germline V gene encodes CDR1 SQVTM and CDR2 ANQGSEA. CDR3 in amino acids: CSVQGGSPEAFF.

This sequence joins TRBV20-1 and TRBJ2-7; TCRdb indicates TRBD2, and absent DNA this call remains unverified. The germline gives CDR1 DFQATT, CDR2 SNEGSKA (reference sequence). This CDR3 is built from 17 residues. CDR3 protein: CSALGTSGGVYSYEQYF.

The chain couples TRBV30 to TRBJ2-1; TCRdb returns TRBD1, unconfirmable since there is no DNA. Germline V gene data show CDR1 as GTSNPN and CDR2 as SVGIG (reference sequence). This CDR3 has 13 residues. The CDR3 protein is CAWSTSDRGRQFF.

This chain uses TRBV5-1 with TRBJ2-2; the D gene TCRdb calls, TRBD2, cannot be checked with no DNA. The CDR3 has 17 residues. The germline V gene encodes CDR1 SGHRS and CDR2 YFSETQ. CDR3 residues: CASSQGLAGGSTGELFF.

V is TRBV12-3 or TRBV12-4 and J is TRBJ1-1; TCRdb names TRBD1, which stays unverified in the absence of DNA. The CDR3 is 12 amino acids. The chain's CDR3 is CASSPGQAEAFF.

This chain joins TRBV29-1 and TRBJ2-6. Per germline, CDR1 SQVTM and CDR2 ANQGSEA. The CDR3 is 16 amino acids. The CDR3 is CSVEDPALSGANVLTF.

The chain couples TRBV29-1 to TRBJ1-1. Per the germline V gene, CDR1 is SQVTM and CDR2 is ANQGSEA. The CDR3 is made up of 12 amino acids. The CDR3 here is CSVGFMGAEAFF.

V usage is TRBV29-1 and J usage is TRBJ2-3; the D gene TCRdb calls, TRBD1, cannot be checked with no DNA. This CDR3 region has 15 residues. Germline CDR1 SQVTM, CDR2 ANQGSEA. Here the CDR3 reads CSVESDSESTDTQYF.